The rows below give T cell receptor beta chains drawn from one sample of a study of response to subunit inactivated influenza vaccine. TCRdb called the RT-PCR reads again in MiXCR, with one record for every CDR3 protein. The data hold about 570,000 distinct CDR3 sequences, with about 11% observed a single time. These sequences were also reported in another study, on T cells expressing NK-cell markers.

The sample consisted of PBMCs from blood, taken on the day of vaccination. The receptors shown here come from a man aged 50 to 60 who received an inactivated influenza vaccine. Both conserved end residues are part of each CDR3. Each record gives: D gene, clone size, J gene, V gene, CDR3 length, CDR3 DNA, CDR3 protein. A D gene is named only where the DNA matches it firmly. Not all rows give a size; the values are once, few, many and, for expanded clones, a class.

D gene: TRBD1
clone size: .
J gene: TRBJ2-7
V gene: TRBV4-2
CDR3 length: 15
CDR3 DNA: TGTGCCAGCAGCCAATCCGGGACAGGGGGTGGCGAGCAGTACTTC
CDR3 protein: CASSQSGTGGGEQYF

D gene: .
clone size: .
J gene: TRBJ2-5
V gene: TRBV5-1
CDR3 length: 14
CDR3 DNA: TGCGCCAGCAGCCCGGCCCGCTGGACAGAGACCCAGTACTTC
CDR3 protein: CASSPARWTETQYF

D gene: TRBD2
clone size: .
J gene: TRBJ2-5
V gene: TRBV25-1
CDR3 length: 18
CDR3 DNA: TGTGCCAGCAGTGGGAGTTGGATGACTAGCGGGTCCCAAGAGACCCAGTACTTC
CDR3 protein: CASSGSWMTSGSQETQYF

D gene: .
clone size: .
J gene: TRBJ2-3
V gene: TRBV30
CDR3 length: 12
CDR3 DNA: TGTGCGTGGAATAGGCTTACAGATACGCAGTATTTT
CDR3 protein: CAWNRLTDTQYF

D gene: .
clone size: many
J gene: TRBJ1-5
V gene: TRBV4-3
CDR3 length: 15
CDR3 DNA: TGCGCCAGCAGCCAAGATTCCGGGATCAATCAGCCCCAGCATTTT
CDR3 protein: CASSQDSGINQPQHF

D gene: TRBD2
clone size: few
J gene: TRBJ2-2
V gene: TRBV29-1
CDR3 length: 13
CDR3 DNA: TGCAGCGGGACTAGCGGAAACACCGGGGAGCTGTTTTTT
CDR3 protein: CSGTSGNTGELFF

D gene: TRBD1
clone size: .
J gene: TRBJ2-1
V gene: TRBV10-2
CDR3 length: 14
CDR3 DNA: TGCGCCAGCAGACCACCGGGACAGTCTATGGAGCAGTTCTTC
CDR3 protein: CASRPPGQSMEQFF

D gene: .
clone size: .
J gene: TRBJ2-2
V gene: TRBV10-2
CDR3 length: 17
CDR3 DNA: TGCGCCAGCGGATACAATACTAAAGCTCCGAACACCGGGGAGCTGTTTTTT
CDR3 protein: CASGYNTKAPNTGELFF

D gene: .
clone size: few
J gene: TRBJ2-7
V gene: TRBV4-2
CDR3 length: 18
CDR3 DNA: TGTGCCAGCAGCCAACACCGTCAGAAAGTCAACGACCCCTACGAGCAGTACTTC
CDR3 protein: CASSQHRQKVNDPYEQYF

D gene: .
clone size: many
J gene: TRBJ1-6
V gene: TRBV20-1
CDR3 length: 13
CDR3 DNA: TGCAGTGCTAGACTACAGGGTGTTTCACCCCTCCACTTT
CDR3 protein: CSARLQGVSPLHF

D gene: TRBD1
clone size: few
J gene: TRBJ2-7
V gene: TRBV20-1
CDR3 length: 14
CDR3 DNA: TGCAGTGCTAGAGCGGGGACAGGGACTAACGAGCAGTACTTC
CDR3 protein: CSARAGTGTNEQYF

D gene: .
clone size: few
J gene: TRBJ1-6
V gene: TRBV9
CDR3 length: 14
CDR3 DNA: TGTGCCAGCAGCGATACAGTCGCAGGGTCACCCCTCCACTTT
CDR3 protein: CASSDTVAGSPLHF

D gene: TRBD1
clone size: .
J gene: TRBJ2-7
V gene: TRBV15
CDR3 length: 15
CDR3 DNA: TGTGCCACCAGTCTCGAACAGGGGGATCCCTACGAGCAGTACTTC
CDR3 protein: CATSLEQGDPYEQYF

D gene: TRBD1
clone size: .
J gene: TRBJ2-1
V gene: TRBV27
CDR3 length: 15
CDR3 DNA: TGTGCCAGCAGTTTAAGGACAGGGGTCAACAATGAGCAGTTCTTC
CDR3 protein: CASSLRTGVNNEQFF

D gene: TRBD1
clone size: .
J gene: TRBJ2-5
V gene: TRBV24-1
CDR3 length: 16
CDR3 DNA: TGTGCCACCAGTGTAATACAGGGGGCTAGGAAAGAGACCCAGTACTTC
CDR3 protein: CATSVIQGARKETQYF

D gene: .
clone size: .
J gene: TRBJ2-1
V gene: TRBV7-9
CDR3 length: 15
CDR3 DNA: TGTGCCAGCAGCTCGCAGGTAATCCTCGGCGATGAGCAGTTCTTC
CDR3 protein: CASSSQVILGDEQFF

D gene: TRBD1
clone size: few
J gene: TRBJ2-6
V gene: TRBV18
CDR3 length: 18
CDR3 DNA: TGTGCCAGCTCACCTCGGACAGGGATCACCTCTGGGGCCAACGTCCTGACTTTC
CDR3 protein: CASSPRTGITSGANVLTF

D gene: .
clone size: many
J gene: TRBJ2-5
V gene: TRBV6-2/TRBV6-3
CDR3 length: 14
CDR3 DNA: TGTGCCAGCAGTTACCGGGTGAGGGAAGAGACCCAGTACTTC
CDR3 protein: CASSYRVREETQYF

D gene: TRBD1
clone size: few
J gene: TRBJ2-5
V gene: TRBV5-1
CDR3 length: 13
CDR3 DNA: TGCGCCAGCAGCGAGGGACAGCAAGAGACCCAGTACTTC
CDR3 protein: CASSEGQQETQYF

D gene: .
clone size: few
J gene: TRBJ2-7
V gene: TRBV27
CDR3 length: 15
CDR3 DNA: TGTGCCAGCAGTCCTTCAGCACCCCCGAACTACGAGCAGTACTTC
CDR3 protein: CASSPSAPPNYEQYF

D gene: .
clone size: .
J gene: TRBJ2-5
V gene: TRBV28
CDR3 length: 13
CDR3 DNA: TGTGCCAGCAGTTCTTGGGAGGCGAAGACCCAGTACTTC
CDR3 protein: CASSSWEAKTQYF

D gene: TRBD1
clone size: .
J gene: TRBJ2-5
V gene: TRBV11-2
CDR3 length: 11
CDR3 DNA: TGTGCCAGCGCAGGGGGAGAGACCCAGTACTTC
CDR3 protein: CASAGGETQYF

D gene: TRBD2
clone size: few
J gene: TRBJ2-1
V gene: TRBV10-3
CDR3 length: 13
CDR3 DNA: TGTGCCATCACCAGCGGGAGAAGTTATGAGCAGTTCTTC
CDR3 protein: CAITSGRSYEQFF

D gene: TRBD2
clone size: many
J gene: TRBJ2-1
V gene: TRBV12-3/TRBV12-4
CDR3 length: 15
CDR3 DNA: TGTGCCAGCAGCCTAGGACTAGCGGGGGGGGATGAGCAGTTCTTC
CDR3 protein: CASSLGLAGGDEQFF

D gene: .
clone size: .
J gene: TRBJ2-1
V gene: TRBV12-3/TRBV12-4
CDR3 length: 15
CDR3 DNA: TGTGCCAGCAGTTCACCCGGGGTACCCTACAATGAGCAGTTCTTC
CDR3 protein: CASSSPGVPYNEQFF

D gene: TRBD2
clone size: few
J gene: TRBJ2-1
V gene: TRBV25-1
CDR3 length: 14
CDR3 DNA: TGTGCCAGCGGACCGGGACTAGCGGGAGGTGAGCAGTTCTTC
CDR3 protein: CASGPGLAGGEQFF

D gene: TRBD1
clone size: .
J gene: TRBJ2-2
V gene: TRBV10-3
CDR3 length: 15
CDR3 DNA: TGTGCCATCAGACGACAGGGAGCCGACACCGGGGAGCTGTTTTTT
CDR3 protein: CAIRRQGADTGELFF

D gene: TRBD1
clone size: .
J gene: TRBJ2-3
V gene: TRBV3-1
CDR3 length: 16
CDR3 DNA: TGTGCCAGCAGCTTAAGGCGGGACAGGGAGACAGATACGCAGTATTTT
CDR3 protein: CASSLRRDRETDTQYF

D gene: .
clone size: .
J gene: TRBJ2-3
V gene: TRBV29-1
CDR3 length: 12
CDR3 DNA: TGCAGCGGGGGGGGGGGCGCAGATACGCAGTATTTT
CDR3 protein: CSGGGGADTQYF

D gene: .
clone size: many
J gene: TRBJ2-7
V gene: TRBV5-5
CDR3 length: 11
CDR3 DNA: TGTGCCACGGGACATACCTACGAGCAGTACTTC
CDR3 protein: CATGHTYEQYF

D gene: .
clone size: few
J gene: TRBJ2-7
V gene: TRBV12-3/TRBV12-4
CDR3 length: 16
CDR3 DNA: TGTGCCAGCAGACCTAGTGGGGGGCCCGCTTCCTACGAGCAGTACTTC
CDR3 protein: CASRPSGGPASYEQYF

D gene: .
clone size: .
J gene: TRBJ2-3
V gene: TRBV4-3
CDR3 length: 19
CDR3 DNA: TGCGCCAGCAGCCACCTCCTGGAGGAGGGCGGGCCTCTGGGAGATACGCAGTATTTT
CDR3 protein: CASSHLLEEGGPLGDTQYF

D gene: TRBD1
clone size: few
J gene: TRBJ2-4
V gene: TRBV2
CDR3 length: 16
CDR3 DNA: TGTGCCAGCAGTTTTCAAAACAGGGGTACCAAAAACATTCAGTACTTC
CDR3 protein: CASSFQNRGTKNIQYF

D gene: TRBD1
clone size: once
J gene: TRBJ2-7
V gene: TRBV7-2
CDR3 length: 15
CDR3 DNA: TGTGCCAGCAGTCGAGACAGGGGCTACTCCTACGAGCAGTACTTC
CDR3 protein: CASSRDRGYSYEQYF

D gene: TRBD1
clone size: .
J gene: TRBJ2-2
V gene: TRBV5-6
CDR3 length: 15
CDR3 DNA: TGTGCCAGCAGCTTCCGGGACAGGGACACCGGGGAGCTGTTTTTT
CDR3 protein: CASSFRDRDTGELFF

D gene: .
clone size: few
J gene: TRBJ1-1
V gene: TRBV4-2
CDR3 length: 14
CDR3 DNA: TGTGCCAGCAGCCCAGGACCCCTGAACACTGAAGCTTTCTTT
CDR3 protein: CASSPGPLNTEAFF

D gene: TRBD1
clone size: .
J gene: TRBJ1-1
V gene: TRBV7-9
CDR3 length: 15
CDR3 DNA: TGTGCCAGCAGCCCTCGGGACAGGCCGAACACTGAAGCTTTCTTT
CDR3 protein: CASSPRDRPNTEAFF

D gene: TRBD2
clone size: .
J gene: TRBJ2-5
V gene: TRBV12-3/TRBV12-4
CDR3 length: 13
CDR3 DNA: TGTGCCAGCAGGTATAGCGGGCAAGAGACCCAGTACTTC
CDR3 protein: CASRYSGQETQYF

D gene: TRBD1
clone size: few
J gene: TRBJ2-5
V gene: TRBV5-5
CDR3 length: 17
CDR3 DNA: TGTGCCAGCAGCTCCACCAGTGTCAGGGGGTTCCAAGAGACCCAGTACTTC
CDR3 protein: CASSSTSVRGFQETQYF

D gene: TRBD1
clone size: few
J gene: TRBJ2-1
V gene: TRBV7-9
CDR3 length: 15
CDR3 DNA: TGTGCCAGCAGCTTAAGACAGGGGGTTGAAAATGAGCAGTTCTTC
CDR3 protein: CASSLRQGVENEQFF